This T cell receptor beta chain was documented in a study of blood T cell dynamics during melanoma immunotherapy. Turning to the study itself: Standard first-line treatment here was pembrolizumab or nivolumab plus ipilimumab in metastatic melanoma.

Every bulk PBMC sample received the same 350 ng of DNA. Libraries were prepared by immunoSEQ multiplex PCR; TCRdb keeps only in-frame clonotypes and omits some of them. In the table there are around 10,000 clones, roughly 90% of which are singletons. The time point here: week 3, after first cycle of checkpoint inhibitor. Samples come from before therapy and from week 3 after the first blockade cycle. Response was assessed by RECIST 1.1 at 12 weeks, except a couple of rapid progressors. Germline V CDR1 and CDR2: SQVTM, ANQGSEA. Trimming removed 2 bases from V and 5 bases from J; junction bases left unmatched: 4. There are 13 residues in the CDR3.

The chain uses TRBV29-1 and TRBJ1-2; 8 positions agree with TRBD1. Sequenced material: blood, taken from a patient treated with checkpoint blockade. The TCR sequence derives from a human donor with melanoma. The CDR3 DNA sequence: TGCAGCGTTGAATGGCAGGGGGCTTATGGCTACACCTTC. It is translated as CSVEWQGAYGYTF.